The entry below gives a single T cell receptor (beta chain) sequence along with its context. The antigen remains undetermined. This CDR3 comprises 12 residues. Germline loops: CDR1 SQVTM, CDR2 ANQGSEA. Some clones are missing from TCRdb's copy, which holds only in-frame ones; the method was immunoSEQ multiplex PCR. The sample lists about 45,000 clones, roughly 75% occurring once. The sample originates from a study of vaccination effects on CD4 cells after COVID-19. Overall study context: Either the mRNA-1273 or the BNT162b2 vaccine was given to participants as two doses. Sample donation by two convalescent patients took place 16 days and one week before vaccination.

Antigen-specific CD4+ T cells were expanded with viral peptide pools in the ViraFEST assay before sequencing. Upon completion of roughly ten days in culture, CD4+ T cells were isolated. The person had PCR-confirmed SARS-CoV-2 infection between March and December 2020. The rearrangement joins TRBV29-1 to TRBJ1-5, with 11 positions matching TRBD1. This receptor was taken from a human donor who had a prior SARS-CoV-2 infection. This sample comprised CD4+ T cells from PBMCs cultured with a peptide pool, obtained before COVID-19 vaccination. DNA for the CDR3: TGCAGTGTCCGGGACAGGGGGCAGCCCCAGCATTTT. Translation: CSVRDRGQPQHF. Variable domain in full (rest from reference TRBV29-1 and TRBJ1-5): SAVISQKPSRDICQRGTSLTIQCQVDSQVTMMFWYRQQPGQSLTLIATANQGSEATYESGFVIDKFPISRPNLTFSTLTVSNMSPEDSSIYLCSVRDRGQPQHFGDGTRLSIL.